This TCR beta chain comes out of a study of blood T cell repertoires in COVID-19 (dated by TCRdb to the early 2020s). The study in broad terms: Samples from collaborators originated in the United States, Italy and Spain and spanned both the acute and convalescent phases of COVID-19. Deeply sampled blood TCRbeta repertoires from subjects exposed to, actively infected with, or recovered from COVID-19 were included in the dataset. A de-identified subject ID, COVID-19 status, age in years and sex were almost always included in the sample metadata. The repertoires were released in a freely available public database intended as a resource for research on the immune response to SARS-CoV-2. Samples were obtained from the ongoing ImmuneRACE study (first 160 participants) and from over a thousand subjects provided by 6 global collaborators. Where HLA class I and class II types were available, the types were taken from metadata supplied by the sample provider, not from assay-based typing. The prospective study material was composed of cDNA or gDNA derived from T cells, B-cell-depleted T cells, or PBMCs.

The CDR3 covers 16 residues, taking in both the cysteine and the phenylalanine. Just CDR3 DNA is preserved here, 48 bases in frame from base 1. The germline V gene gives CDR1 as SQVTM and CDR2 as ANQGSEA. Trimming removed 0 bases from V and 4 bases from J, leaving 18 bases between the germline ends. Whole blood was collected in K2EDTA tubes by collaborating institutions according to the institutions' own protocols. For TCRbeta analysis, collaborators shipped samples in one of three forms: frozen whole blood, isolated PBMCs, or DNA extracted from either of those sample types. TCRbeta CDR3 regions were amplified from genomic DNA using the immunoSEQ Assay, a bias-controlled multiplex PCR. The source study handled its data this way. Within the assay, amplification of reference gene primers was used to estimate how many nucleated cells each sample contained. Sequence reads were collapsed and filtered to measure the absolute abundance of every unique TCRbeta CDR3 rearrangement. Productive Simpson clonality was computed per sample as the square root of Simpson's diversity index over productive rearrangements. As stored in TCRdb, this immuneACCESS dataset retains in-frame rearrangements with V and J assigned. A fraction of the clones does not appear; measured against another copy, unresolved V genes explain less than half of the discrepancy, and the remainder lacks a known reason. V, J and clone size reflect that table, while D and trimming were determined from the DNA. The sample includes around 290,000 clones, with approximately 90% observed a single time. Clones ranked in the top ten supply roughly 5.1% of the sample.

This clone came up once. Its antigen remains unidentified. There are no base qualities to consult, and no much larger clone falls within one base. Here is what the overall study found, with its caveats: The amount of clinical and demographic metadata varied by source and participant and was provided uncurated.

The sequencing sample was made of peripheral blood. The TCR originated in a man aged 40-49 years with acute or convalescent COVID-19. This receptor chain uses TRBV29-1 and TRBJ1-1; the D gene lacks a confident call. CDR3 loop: CSVEDRKSHGFTEAFF. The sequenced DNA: TGCAGCGTTGAAGATCGGAAGTCTCACGGGTTCACTGAAGCTTTCTTT.